These T cell receptor beta chains were read from a single sample in a study of blood T cell repertoires in COVID-19. Some clones are missing from TCRdb's copy, which holds only in-frame ones; the method was immunoSEQ multiplex PCR. Seen here are hundreds of thousands of clones, around nine tenths observed once, and the top ten hold around a tenth. Material for sequencing was PBMCs or T cells enriched from blood (not recorded which). Receptors originate from a woman aged 35 to 49 who had recovered from COVID-19. CDR3s include the opening cysteine and the closing phenylalanine or tryptophan. The D gene is left open where the match is weak. Clone size is stated in some rows and not others, as once, few, many or a class when expanded.

TRBJ2-7 | TRBV11-2 | TRBD2 | NA | CASSPIEAGGVYEQYF | TGTGCCAGCAGCCCGATCGAAGCGGGGGGGGTCTACGAGCAGTACTTC
TRBJ1-5 | TRBV5-6 | NA | NA | CASSLTGNSNQPQHF | TGTGCCAGCAGCTTAACAGGGAATAGCAATCAGCCCCAGCATTTT
TRBJ2-1 | TRBV10-3 | NA | NA | CATSAGTYNEQFF | TGTGCCACCTCAGCGGGTACTTACAATGAGCAGTTCTTC
TRBJ2-1 | TRBV27 | NA | NA | CASSLRADPYNEQFF | TGTGCCAGCAGTTTAAGAGCGGATCCCTACAATGAGCAGTTCTTC
TRBJ2-5 | TRBV19 | TRBD1 | once | CASSITGTGVKETQYF | TGTGCCAGTAGTATAACGGGGACAGGGGTTAAAGAGACCCAGTACTTC
TRBJ2-5 | TRBV3-1/TRBV3-2 | TRBD2 | NA | CASSQGTSGMETQYF | TGTGCCAGCAGCCAAGGGACTAGCGGGATGGAGACCCAGTACTTC
TRBJ1-4 | TRBV27 | NA | NA | CASSLFGGTNEKLFF | TGTGCCAGCAGTTTATTCGGGGGAACTAATGAAAAACTGTTTTTT
TRBJ1-5 | TRBV5-1 | TRBD1 | NA | CASSLGTGGNQPQHF | TGCGCCAGCAGCTTGGGGACAGGGGGAAATCAGCCCCAGCATTTT
TRBJ1-3 | TRBV11-3 | NA | NA | CASSMTGDGNTIYF | TGTGCCAGCAGCATGACGGGGGATGGAAACACCATATATTTT
TRBJ1-2 | TRBV19 | NA | once | CASSPLGGTEYGYTF | TGTGCCAGTAGTCCTCTGGGGGGGACGGAGTATGGCTACACCTTC
TRBJ1-2 | TRBV29-1 | NA | NA | CSVEVPDIYGYTF | TGCAGCGTTGAGGTGCCGGACATATATGGCTACACCTTC
TRBJ1-1 | TRBV27 | NA | NA | CASSSPSEAVPEAFF | TGTGCCAGCAGTTCCCCCTCTGAGGCAGTCCCTGAAGCTTTCTTT
TRBJ2-5 | TRBV21-1 | NA | NA | CASRKEGQGAVEETQYF | TGTGCCAGCAGAAAAGAAGGACAGGGGGCGGTTGAAGAGACCCAGTACTTC
TRBJ1-2 | TRBV19 | NA | NA | CASSPYGQGEYGYTF | TGTGCCAGTAGCCCATACGGTCAGGGCGAATATGGCTACACCTTC
TRBJ2-7 | TRBV6-2/TRBV6-3 | TRBD1 | NA | CASSYPLDRGRDEQYF | TGTGCCAGCAGTTACCCCCTCGACAGGGGGCGGGACGAGCAGTACTTC
TRBJ2-1 | TRBV7-2 | NA | NA | CASSLGPGGLEQFF | TGTGCCAGCAGCTTAGGGCCTGGGGGACTTGAGCAGTTCTTC
TRBJ1-1 | TRBV10-3 | TRBD1 | NA | CAIRDITGGSLREAFF | TGTGCCATCAGGGACATTACAGGGGGGAGTTTGCGCGAGGCTTTCTTT
TRBJ2-1 | TRBV7-2 | TRBD2 | NA | CASSPLAGGPYNEQFF | TGTGCCAGCAGCCCACTAGCGGGAGGACCCTACAATGAGCAGTTCTTC
TRBJ1-1 | TRBV28 | TRBD1 | NA | CASSRWTGTPLNTEAFF | TGTGCCAGCAGCCGATGGACAGGGACGCCCCTGAACACTGAAGCTTTCTTT
TRBJ2-3 | TRBV28 | TRBD2 | NA | CASRTPRGGTTDTQYF | TGTGCCAGCAGAACCCCCCGGGGGGGGACGACAGATACGCAGTATTTT
TRBJ2-1 | TRBV21-1 | NA | once | CASRNPPPGTGNNEQFF | TGTGCCAGCCGAAACCCACCTCCCGGGACAGGGAACAATGAGCAGTTCTTC
TRBJ2-7 | TRBV2 | NA | NA | CASSRLSRLLHEQYF | TGTGCCAGCTCAAGGTTGTCTAGACTCCTCCACGAGCAGTACTTC
TRBJ2-7 | TRBV4-3 | NA | once | CASSQEYRVGEQYF | TGCGCCAGCAGCCAAGAATACAGGGTTGGGGAGCAGTACTTC
TRBJ2-1 | TRBV7-8 | TRBD2 | NA | CASSSGSGRALNEQFF | TGTGCCAGCAGCTCGGGTAGCGGGAGGGCCCTCAATGAGCAGTTCTTC
TRBJ1-4 | TRBV6-5 | TRBD1 | NA | CASSYSTGANEKLFF | TGTGCCAGCAGTTACTCGACAGGGGCTAATGAAAAACTGTTTTTT
TRBJ2-5 | TRBV5-4 | NA | NA | CASSLGGARQETQYF | TGTGCCAGCAGCTTGGGTGGGGCCCGACAAGAGACCCAGTACTTC
TRBJ1-2 | TRBV2 | NA | NA | CASRWQNYGYTF | TGTGCCAGCAGGTGGCAGAACTATGGCTACACCTTC
TRBJ1-6 | TRBV6-9 | NA | NA | CASSDSRGPLHF | TGTGCCAGCAGTGACTCAAGGGGGCCCCTCCACTTT
TRBJ1-5 | TRBV11-2 | NA | NA | CASSFSADSNQPQHF | TGTGCCAGCAGCTTTTCAGCGGATAGCAATCAGCCCCAGCATTTT
TRBJ2-3 | TRBV30 | NA | NA | CAWRRGPGDTQYF | TGTGCCTGGAGGCGGGGGCCAGGAGATACGCAGTATTTT
TRBJ1-1 | TRBV5-6 | TRBD1 | NA | CASSAQGQGGTEAFF | TGTGCCAGCAGCGCACAGGGACAGGGGGGTACTGAAGCTTTCTTT
TRBJ2-3 | TRBV9 | TRBD1 | NA | CASSFGTGEDTQYF | TGTGCCAGCAGCTTCGGGACAGGGGAGGATACGCAGTATTTT
TRBJ2-1 | TRBV15 | NA | NA | CATSSQRGNEQFF | TGTGCCACCTCCAGTCAAAGGGGAAATGAGCAGTTCTTC
TRBJ1-1 | TRBV25-1 | NA | few | CASSIQGNTEAFF | TGTGCCAGCAGTATTCAGGGGAACACTGAAGCTTTCTTT
TRBJ1-5 | TRBV30 | TRBD1 | NA | CAWKGGKNQPQHF | TGTGCCTGGAAAGGGGGCAAGAATCAGCCCCAGCATTTT
TRBJ1-2 | TRBV15 | NA | NA | CATSRDPGVDYGYTF | TGTGCCACCAGCAGAGATCCGGGGGTTGACTATGGCTACACCTTC
TRBJ1-4 | TRBV11-3 | TRBD1 | NA | CASSFGQAATNEKLFF | TGTGCCAGCAGCTTCGGACAGGCTGCAACTAATGAAAAACTGTTTTTT
TRBJ2-2 | TRBV7-2 | NA | once | CASSRATGNTGELFF | TGTGCCAGCAGCCGTGCTACAGGGAACACCGGGGAGCTGTTTTTT
TRBJ1-2 | TRBV9 | NA | once | CASSVGQGGYTF | TGTGCCAGCAGCGTGGGTCAGGGGGGCTACACCTTC
TRBJ1-2 | TRBV30 | NA | NA | CAWSVLAGGYTF | TGTGCCTGGAGTGTCCTCGCCGGTGGCTACACCTTC
TRBJ2-3 | TRBV19 | TRBD2 | NA | CASSIDPGGSTDTQYF | TGTGCCAGTAGTATAGATCCGGGGGGGAGCACAGATACGCAGTATTTT
TRBJ2-2 | TRBV4-3 | NA | NA | CASSQDPAALGSPGELFF | TGCGCCAGCAGCCAAGATCCGGCAGCGCTAGGGAGTCCCGGGGAGCTGTTTTTT
TRBJ2-2 | TRBV19 | NA | NA | CASGGSTGELFF | TGTGCCAGTGGTGGGAGCACCGGGGAGCTGTTTTTT
TRBJ2-3 | TRBV4-3 | NA | NA | CASSQDKAPGGSDTQYF | TGCGCCAGCAGCCAAGATAAAGCCCCAGGGGGGTCAGATACGCAGTATTTT
TRBJ2-2 | TRBV5-1 | TRBD1 | NA | CASNLSGGTGELFF | TGCGCCAGCAATCTGTCAGGGGGCACCGGGGAGCTGTTTTTT
TRBJ1-6 | TRBV4-1 | NA | NA | CASSQLMTVNNSPLHF | TGCGCCAGCAGCCAACTCATGACAGTCAATAATTCACCCCTCCACTTT
TRBJ1-6 | TRBV7-3 | TRBD1 | NA | CASSIEGTGASPLHF | TGTGCCAGCAGCATCGAAGGGACAGGGGCCTCACCCCTCCACTTT
TRBJ2-7 | TRBV7-2 | TRBD2 | NA | CASSLGLAGEQYF | TGTGCCAGCAGCTTAGGACTAGCGGGTGAGCAGTACTTC
TRBJ1-2 | TRBV7-8 | TRBD1 | NA | CASSFATGFRYTF | TGTGCCAGCAGCTTTGCGACAGGGTTTCGCTACACCTTC
TRBJ2-7 | TRBV9 | TRBD1 | once | CASSILDRAPYEQYF | TGTGCCAGCAGCATTCTGGACAGGGCTCCCTACGAGCAGTACTTC
TRBJ1-6 | TRBV27 | TRBD1 | NA | CASSHGTGPGPLHF | TGTGCCAGCAGCCATGGGACAGGGCCCGGTCCCCTCCACTTT
TRBJ1-6 | TRBV18 | NA | NA | CASSPAGRNSPLHF | TGTGCCAGCTCACCAGCAGGAAGAAATTCACCCCTCCACTTT
TRBJ2-4 | TRBV24-1 | NA | NA | CATSDFGGDLAKNIQYF | TGTGCCACCAGTGATTTTGGAGGAGATCTAGCCAAAAACATTCAGTACTTC
TRBJ2-1 | TRBV6-2/TRBV6-3 | TRBD2 | NA | CASRPSGSSYNEQFF | TGTGCCAGCAGACCTAGCGGCAGCTCCTACAATGAGCAGTTCTTC